This T cell receptor beta chain was sequenced during a study of T cells in Graves' hyperthyroidism and ophthalmopathy. Across the whole study: At initial diagnosis, before any treatment had begun, peripheral blood was obtained. Study conclusions and caveats: Ophthalmopathy onset followed model prediction by a median approximately 6.2 months.

Out of over 7.5 ml of fresh peripheral blood came the PBMCs. Trimming removed 3 bases at V and 4 bases at J, with 9 bases between. The CDR3 is 14 amino acids. Germline assignment: CDR1 SGHTA and CDR2 FQGNSA. Note on this clonotype: Its specificity is unknown.

The source material, RNA transcripts, was used to amplify TCR beta CDR3 regions. Initially, a first-round RT-PCR of the TCR CDR3 employed the HTBI primer set. TCRdb itself ran the multiplex PCR reads through MiXCR, one entry per CDR3 protein. The sample has hundreds of thousands of distinct CDR3 sequences, just under 20% seen once. Sequences were obtained from blood. The clonotype comes from a man in his forties with Graves' ophthalmopathy. The V and J genes are TRBV7-2 and TRBJ2-2, with no clear D. The CDR3 nucleotides read TGTGCCAGCAGCTTTCTGAGAGCCACCGGGGAGCTGTTTTTT. This sequence encodes CASSFLRATGELFF.